The sequence of this TCR beta chain was determined in a study of shared clonotypes between healthy human individuals. The wider study: Three CD4 naive, three CD4 memory, two CD8 naive and one CD8 memory plate were used per donor. Study-wide results and limits: Only a few donors were included, so the genetic and exposure-history diversity represented was limited.

Notes on this clone: Its antigen is as yet unknown.

The CDR3 consists of 14 residues. Germline values: CDR1 MDHEN, CDR2 SYDVKM. The V segment lost 5 bases and the J segment 6 bases; nucleotides outside the gene matches: 5. The assay was immunoSEQ multiplex PCR, and TCRdb's table has in-frame clones only and misses some. The data hold about 1 million clones, with approximately 80% observed a single time. The sample consisted of memory CD4+ T cells from PBMCs. Subset: CD45RA-negative fraction. V gene TRBV28 combines with J gene TRBJ2-7; 12 bases fit TRBD2. The TCR comes from a man younger than 35 in good health. Some clones in this sample may be carry-over from other donors' samples. CDR3 region: CASSPTSGGLEQYF. Written as DNA, the CDR3 is TGTGCCAGCAGTCCGACTAGCGGGGGCCTCGAGCAGTACTTC.